Listed below are T cell receptor beta chains from one sample, sequenced in a study of T cells in narcolepsy. The protocol was immunoSEQ multiplex PCR, while the TCRdb copy is restricted to in-frame clones and leaves out a portion. Here the sample spans over 25,000 clones, 65% to 85% being singletons. Sequenced material: memory (CD45RA-) CD4+ T cells from blood. These receptors came from a human donor in good health. Both conserved end residues are part of each CDR3. Each record gives: clone size, V gene, D gene, J gene, CDR3 DNA, CDR3 protein. The D gene is left open where the match is weak. Expanded clones are given a class, and other clones once, few, many or no size at all.

abundance: -
v_gene: TRBV11-3
d_gene: -
j_gene: TRBJ2-7
CDR3nt: TGTGCCAGCAGCCACGGGTCCTCCTACGAGCAGTACTTC
CDR3aa: CASSHGSSYEQYF

abundance: -
v_gene: TRBV5-5
d_gene: TRBD2
j_gene: TRBJ2-4
CDR3nt: TGTGCCAGCAGCAGACTAGCGGGAGGGCATCTAGCCAAAAACATTCAGTACTTC
CDR3aa: CASSRLAGGHLAKNIQYF

abundance: -
v_gene: TRBV11-2
d_gene: -
j_gene: TRBJ1-3
CDR3nt: TGTGCCAGCAGCTTAGGCTCTACTGGAAACACCATATATTTT
CDR3aa: CASSLGSTGNTIYF

abundance: -
v_gene: TRBV4-1
d_gene: -
j_gene: TRBJ1-1
CDR3nt: TGTGCCAGCAGCCAAGATATCGGCACTGAAGCTTTCTTT
CDR3aa: CASSQDIGTEAFF

abundance: few
v_gene: TRBV30
d_gene: -
j_gene: TRBJ1-1
CDR3nt: TGTGCCTTCACTCGGCGGGTGCCCCACGCTTTCTTT
CDR3aa: CAFTRRVPHAFF

abundance: -
v_gene: TRBV9
d_gene: -
j_gene: TRBJ2-5
CDR3nt: TGTGCCAGCAGCGTAGGACAGACTACCGAGACCCAGTACTTC
CDR3aa: CASSVGQTTETQYF

abundance: -
v_gene: TRBV28
d_gene: -
j_gene: TRBJ1-2
CDR3nt: TGTGCCAGCAGTTCCTATGGCTACACCTTC
CDR3aa: CASSSYGYTF

abundance: -
v_gene: TRBV25-1
d_gene: TRBD1
j_gene: TRBJ1-2
CDR3nt: TGTGCCAGCAGGGAACGGACAGGGGCAAGTGGCTACACCTTC
CDR3aa: CASRERTGASGYTF

abundance: -
v_gene: TRBV11-3
d_gene: -
j_gene: TRBJ2-3
CDR3nt: TGTGCCAGCAGCCCCGTCCTAAGTCCTAGCACAGATACGCAGTATTTT
CDR3aa: CASSPVLSPSTDTQYF

abundance: -
v_gene: TRBV5-1
d_gene: TRBD2
j_gene: TRBJ2-3
CDR3nt: TGCGCCAGCAGCTTTGCCGGGACTAGCGGGAGGGCCTTGACAGATACGCAGTATTTT
CDR3aa: CASSFAGTSGRALTDTQYF

abundance: -
v_gene: TRBV5-1
d_gene: -
j_gene: TRBJ2-3
CDR3nt: TGCGCCAGCAGCTTGGTACTCGCAACAGATACGCAGTATTTT
CDR3aa: CASSLVLATDTQYF

abundance: once
v_gene: TRBV7-2
d_gene: -
j_gene: TRBJ1-4
CDR3nt: TGTGCCAGCAGCCCAACAAGGGAAAATGAAAAACTGTTTTTT
CDR3aa: CASSPTRENEKLFF

abundance: -
v_gene: TRBV11-3
d_gene: TRBD1
j_gene: TRBJ1-1
CDR3nt: TGTGCCAGCAGCTTAGGGGACAGGGCGAACACTGAAGCTTTCTTT
CDR3aa: CASSLGDRANTEAFF

abundance: medium-sized
v_gene: TRBV5-4
d_gene: TRBD1
j_gene: TRBJ2-7
CDR3nt: TGTGCCAGCAGCTTTGACGGGACAGTATTCCACGAGCAGTACTTC
CDR3aa: CASSFDGTVFHEQYF